Reported below is one TCR beta chain. The data belong to a study of OX40 agonist ivuxolimab in advanced cancers. Study summary: Melanoma, hepatocellular carcinoma, head and neck or renal cell cancer occurred in dose-escalation patients. Checkpoint inhibitors had been given previously to roughly 40% of patients.

Here immunoSEQ multiplex PCR was the method, and the copy in TCRdb shows in-frame clones only, minus some. The sample has around 58,000 clones, over 80% seen once. V was pared by 8 bases and J by 6 bases, with 19 bases of the junction left unmatched. CDR1 and CDR2 (germline): GTSNPN, SVGIG (reference sequence). This CDR3 comprises 18 residues. The sequencing here drew on CD4+ or CD8+ T cells sorted from blood, taken in a trial of the OX40 agonist ivuxolimab. This receptor was obtained from an adult with an advanced solid tumor such as melanoma, head and neck, liver or kidney cancer. The rearrangement uses TRBV30 and TRBJ1-6; 10 bases align to TRBD1. Written as DNA, the CDR3 is TGTGCCGGAGAGATTCTCCCGGGACAGGGGTCGGGTAATTCACCCCTCCACTTT. Amino acids: CAGEILPGQGSGNSPLHF.